The clone carrying this T cell receptor beta chain was seen a few times. The antigen remains unidentified. Germline values: CDR1 LNHNV, CDR2 YYDKDF (reference sequence). CDR3 length: 13 residues. The V gene lost 4 bases and the J gene lost 7 bases, with 13 bases spanning the gap. In the authors' workflow: Junction-only sequences without quality scores were provided by ImmunoSEQ, so filtering was different. Clones were read by immunoSEQ multiplex PCR, and TCRdb kept only the in-frame ones, dropping some. The V and J calls and clone size were taken over from that table, and D and trimming were inferred from the DNA. The sample carries roughly 1,000,000 clones, 78% recorded once. This specimen comes from a study of shared clonotypes between healthy human individuals. Study-wide findings and caveats: The diversity represented, both genetic and in exposure history, was limited by few donors. Some clonotypes were shared by all four sorted-subset donors, while others were not shared. The non-shared ones had lower generation probabilities than the shared ones. Investigators expected sequencing depth to affect clonotype sharing among donors.

V is TRBV15 and J is TRBJ1-2; maybe TRBD1 (5 bases). The receptor was isolated from a man between 18 and 29 years old in good health. Some clones in this sample may be carry-over from other donors' samples. Sequences were obtained from memory CD4+ T cells from PBMCs. Subset: CD45RA-negative fraction. The DNA of the CDR3 is TGTGCCACCAGCAAAATGGGGGGGACTGGCTACACCTTC. This translates into CATSKMGGTGYTF.